The T cell receptor beta chain described here comes from a study of cytomegalovirus exposure and HLA in healthy donors. 60 Vbeta and 13 Jbeta primers were used in PCR. Profiled with immunoSEQ multiplex PCR; TCRdb holds only in-frame clones, not every one. The sample records about 120,000 clones, 81% being singletons. A note on this clone: The antigen is unknown.

Germline CDR1 reads WNHNN; CDR2 reads SYGVQD (reference sequence). There are 14 residues in the CDR3. The study's findings and limits: Per a prior analysis, the majority of TCR beta V segments were productive roughly 87% or roughly 30% of the time. In all likelihood, a cluster of highly shared sequence variants was a sequencing artifact.

The source material was PBMCs. The TCR originated in a young man in good health and CMV-seropositive. This sequence joins TRBV10-1 and TRBJ2-5, with D possibly TRBD2 on 6 matching bases. The DNA end lines up better with TRBJ2-7; the J call may be wrong. The CDR3 is CASSESGGSYEQYF. The CDR3 DNA reads TGCGCCAGCAGTGAGTCTGGAGGGAGCTACGAGCAGTACTTC.